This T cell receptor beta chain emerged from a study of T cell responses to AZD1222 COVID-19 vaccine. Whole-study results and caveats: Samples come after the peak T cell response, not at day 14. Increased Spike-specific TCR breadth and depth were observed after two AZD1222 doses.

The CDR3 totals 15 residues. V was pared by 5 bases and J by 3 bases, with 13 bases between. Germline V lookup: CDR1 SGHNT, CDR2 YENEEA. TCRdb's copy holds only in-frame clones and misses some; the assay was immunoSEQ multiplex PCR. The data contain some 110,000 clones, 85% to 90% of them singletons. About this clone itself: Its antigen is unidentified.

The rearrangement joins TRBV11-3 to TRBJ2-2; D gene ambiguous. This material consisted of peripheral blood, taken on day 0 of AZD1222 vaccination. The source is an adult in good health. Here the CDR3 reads CASSPSLGDTGELFF. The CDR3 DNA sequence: TGTGCCAGCAGCCCCAGCCTAGGAGACACCGGGGAGCTGTTTTTT.